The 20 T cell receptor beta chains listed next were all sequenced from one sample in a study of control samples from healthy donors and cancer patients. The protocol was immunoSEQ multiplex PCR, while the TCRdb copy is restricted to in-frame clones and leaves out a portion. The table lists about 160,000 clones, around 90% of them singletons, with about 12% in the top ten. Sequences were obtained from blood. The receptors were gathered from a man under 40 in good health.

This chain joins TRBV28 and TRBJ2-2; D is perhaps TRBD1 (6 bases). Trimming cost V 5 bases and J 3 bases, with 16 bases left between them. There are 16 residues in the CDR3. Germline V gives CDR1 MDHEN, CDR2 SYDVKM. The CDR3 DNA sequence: TGTGCCAGCAGTCCCTCTTGGGGGCTCGACACCGGGGAGCTGTTTTTT. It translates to CASSPSWGLDTGELFF.

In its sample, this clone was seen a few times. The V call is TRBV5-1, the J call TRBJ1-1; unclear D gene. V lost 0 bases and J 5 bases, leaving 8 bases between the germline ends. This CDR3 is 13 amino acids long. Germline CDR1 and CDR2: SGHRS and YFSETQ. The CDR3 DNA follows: TGCGCCAGCAGCTTGGGGGGTTGGACTGAAGCTTTCTTT. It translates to CASSLGGWTEAFF.

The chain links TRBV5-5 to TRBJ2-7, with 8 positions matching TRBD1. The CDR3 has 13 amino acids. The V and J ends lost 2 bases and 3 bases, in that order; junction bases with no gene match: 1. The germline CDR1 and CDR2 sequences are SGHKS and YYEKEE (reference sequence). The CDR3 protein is CASSLQGDYEQYF. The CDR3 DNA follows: TGTGCCAGCAGCTTACAGGGGGACTACGAGCAGTACTTC. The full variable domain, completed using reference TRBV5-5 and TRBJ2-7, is DAGVTQSPTHLIKTRGQQVTLRCSPISGHKSVSWYQQVLGQGPQFIFQYYEKEERGRGNFPDRFSARQFPNYSSELNVNALLLGDSALYLCASSLQGDYEQYFGPGTRLTVT.

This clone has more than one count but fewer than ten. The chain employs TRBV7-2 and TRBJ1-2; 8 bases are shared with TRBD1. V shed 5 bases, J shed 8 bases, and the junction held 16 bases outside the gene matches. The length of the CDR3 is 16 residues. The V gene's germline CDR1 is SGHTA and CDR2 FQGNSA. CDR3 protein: CASSPSGTGPLGGYTF. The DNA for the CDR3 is TGTGCCAGCAGCCCGTCCGGGACAGGTCCCCTCGGAGGCTACACCTTC. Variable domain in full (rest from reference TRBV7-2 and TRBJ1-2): GAGVSQSPSNKVTEKGKDVELRCDPISGHTALYWYRQSLGQGLEFLIYFQGNSAPDKSGLPSDRFSAERTGGSVSTLTIQRTQQEDSAVYLCASSPSGTGPLGGYTFGSGTRLTVV.

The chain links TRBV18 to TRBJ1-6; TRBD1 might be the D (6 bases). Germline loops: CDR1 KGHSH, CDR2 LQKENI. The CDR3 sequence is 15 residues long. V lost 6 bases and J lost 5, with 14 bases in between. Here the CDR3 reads CASSAGQTDNSPLHF. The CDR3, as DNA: TGTGCCAGCTCGGCCGGACAGACCGATAATTCACCCCTCCACTTT.

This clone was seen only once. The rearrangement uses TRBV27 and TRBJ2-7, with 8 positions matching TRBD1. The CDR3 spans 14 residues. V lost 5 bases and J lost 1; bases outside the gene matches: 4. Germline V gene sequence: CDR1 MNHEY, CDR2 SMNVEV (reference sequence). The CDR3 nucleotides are TGTGCCAGCAGTAACAGGGGGTCTTCCTACGAGCAGTACTTC. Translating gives CASSNRGSSYEQYF.

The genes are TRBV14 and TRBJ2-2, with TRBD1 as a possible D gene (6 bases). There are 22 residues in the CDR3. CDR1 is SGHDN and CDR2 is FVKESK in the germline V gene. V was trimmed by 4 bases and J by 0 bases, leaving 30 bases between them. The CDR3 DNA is TGTGCCAGCAGCCGGAGGAGGTCCACCGGACAGACTCTACTCCCGAACACCGGGGAGCTGTTTTTT. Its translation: CASSRRRSTGQTLLPNTGELFF.

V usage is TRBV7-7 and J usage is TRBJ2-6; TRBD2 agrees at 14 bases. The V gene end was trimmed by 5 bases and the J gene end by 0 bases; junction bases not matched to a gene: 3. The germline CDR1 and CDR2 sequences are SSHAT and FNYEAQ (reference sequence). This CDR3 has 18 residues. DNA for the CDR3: TGTGCCAGCAGCCAAGGGACTAGCGGGAGCTCTGGGGCCAACGTCCTGACTTTC. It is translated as CASSQGTSGSSGANVLTF.

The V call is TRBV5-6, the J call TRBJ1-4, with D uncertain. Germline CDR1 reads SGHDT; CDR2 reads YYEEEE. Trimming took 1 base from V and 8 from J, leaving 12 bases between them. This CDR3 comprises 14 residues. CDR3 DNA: TGTGCCAGCAGCTTGAGGCAGGCGGGAGAAAAACTGTTTTTT. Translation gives CASSLRQAGEKLFF.

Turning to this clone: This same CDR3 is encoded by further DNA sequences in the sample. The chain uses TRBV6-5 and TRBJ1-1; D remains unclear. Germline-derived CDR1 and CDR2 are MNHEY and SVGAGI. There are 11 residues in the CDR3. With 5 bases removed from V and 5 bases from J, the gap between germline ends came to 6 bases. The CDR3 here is CASSRGTEAFF. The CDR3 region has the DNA TGTGCCAGCAGTCGAGGGACTGAAGCTTTCTTT.

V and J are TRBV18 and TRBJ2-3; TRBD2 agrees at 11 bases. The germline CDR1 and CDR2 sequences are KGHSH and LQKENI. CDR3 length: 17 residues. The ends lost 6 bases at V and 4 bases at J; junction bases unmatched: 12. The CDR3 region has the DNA TGTGCCAGCTCCCGGACTAGCGGGTCCGGGGCTCCAGATACGCAGTATTTT. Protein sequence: CASSRTSGSGAPDTQYF.

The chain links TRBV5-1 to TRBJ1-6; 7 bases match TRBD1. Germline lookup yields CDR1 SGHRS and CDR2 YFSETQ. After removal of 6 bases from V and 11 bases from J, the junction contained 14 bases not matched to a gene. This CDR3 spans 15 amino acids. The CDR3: CASTDGQANGPPLHF. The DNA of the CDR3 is TGCGCCAGCACCGACGGACAGGCCAACGGTCCACCCCTCCACTTT.

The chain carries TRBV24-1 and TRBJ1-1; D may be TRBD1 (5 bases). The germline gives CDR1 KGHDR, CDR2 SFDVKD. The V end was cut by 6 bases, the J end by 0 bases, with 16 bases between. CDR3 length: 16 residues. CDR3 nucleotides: TGTGCCACCAGTACCCTTTTCGGGGGAATGAACACTGAAGCTTTCTTT. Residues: CATSTLFGGMNTEAFF.

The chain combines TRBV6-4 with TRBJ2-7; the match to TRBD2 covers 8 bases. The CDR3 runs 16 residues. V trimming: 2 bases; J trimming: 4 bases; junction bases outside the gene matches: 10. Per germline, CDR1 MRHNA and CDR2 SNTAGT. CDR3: CASSDPGRAGVYEQYF. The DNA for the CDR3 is TGTGCCAGCAGTGACCCCGGTCGAGCGGGGGTTTACGAGCAGTACTTC.

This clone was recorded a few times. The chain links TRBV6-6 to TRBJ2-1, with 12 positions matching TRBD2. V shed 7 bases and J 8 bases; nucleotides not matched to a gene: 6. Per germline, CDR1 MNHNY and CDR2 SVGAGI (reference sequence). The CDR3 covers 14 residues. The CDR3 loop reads CASNPTSGSYEQFF. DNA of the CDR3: TGTGCCAGCAACCCGACTAGCGGGAGTTATGAGCAGTTCTTC.

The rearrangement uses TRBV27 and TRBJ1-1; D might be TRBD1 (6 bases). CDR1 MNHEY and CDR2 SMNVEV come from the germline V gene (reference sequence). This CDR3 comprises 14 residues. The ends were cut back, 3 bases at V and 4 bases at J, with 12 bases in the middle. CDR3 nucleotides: TGTGCCAGCAGTTTGGGGGGCATGGGCACTGAAGCTTTCTTT. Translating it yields CASSLGGMGTEAFF.

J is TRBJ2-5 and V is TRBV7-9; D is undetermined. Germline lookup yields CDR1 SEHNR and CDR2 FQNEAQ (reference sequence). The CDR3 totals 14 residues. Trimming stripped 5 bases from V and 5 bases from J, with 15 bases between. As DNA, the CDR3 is TGTGCCAGCAGCCCGCTTGGAGCGAGCGAGACCCAGTACTTC. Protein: CASSPLGASETQYF.

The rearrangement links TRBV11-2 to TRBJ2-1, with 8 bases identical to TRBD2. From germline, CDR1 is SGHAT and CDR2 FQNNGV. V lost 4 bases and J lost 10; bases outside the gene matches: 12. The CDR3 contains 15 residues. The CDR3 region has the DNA TGTGCCAGCAGCTCCTCCCCGGGGGGGGGAGGGGAGCAGTTCTTC. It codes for CASSSSPGGGGEQFF.

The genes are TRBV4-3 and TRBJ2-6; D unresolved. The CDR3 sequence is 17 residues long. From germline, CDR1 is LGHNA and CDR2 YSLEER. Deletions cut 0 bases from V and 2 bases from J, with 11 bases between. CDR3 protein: CASSQERSIAGANVLTF. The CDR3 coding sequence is TGCGCCAGCAGCCAAGAGCGGTCGATCGCTGGGGCCAACGTCCTGACTTTC.

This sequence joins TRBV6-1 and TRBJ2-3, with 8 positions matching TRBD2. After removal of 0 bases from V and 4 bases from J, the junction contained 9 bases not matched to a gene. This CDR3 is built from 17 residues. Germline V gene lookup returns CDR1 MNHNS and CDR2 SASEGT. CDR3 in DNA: TGTGCCAGCAGTGAAGCGGTGGCGGGGGGCCTCTCAGATACGCAGTATTTT. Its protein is CASSEAVAGGLSDTQYF.